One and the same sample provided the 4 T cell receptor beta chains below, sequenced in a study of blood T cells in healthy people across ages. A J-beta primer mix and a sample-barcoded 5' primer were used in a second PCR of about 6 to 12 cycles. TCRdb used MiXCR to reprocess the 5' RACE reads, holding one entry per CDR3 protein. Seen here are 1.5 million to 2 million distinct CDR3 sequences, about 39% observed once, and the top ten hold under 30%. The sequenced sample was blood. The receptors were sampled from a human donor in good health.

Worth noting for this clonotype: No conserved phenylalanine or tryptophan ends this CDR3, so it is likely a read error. The CDR3 coding sequence is TGCGCCAGCAGCTTAGGGGCCTCTGGGGCCAACGTCCTGACTTGC. Translating gives CASSLGASGANVLTC. The chain uses TRBV5-1 and TRBJ2-6; tentatively, D is TRBD1 (5 bases). Deletions cut 2 bases from V and 0 bases from J, with 6 bases between. The CDR3 consists of 15 residues. Germline V gene data show CDR1 as SGHRS and CDR2 as YFSETQ.

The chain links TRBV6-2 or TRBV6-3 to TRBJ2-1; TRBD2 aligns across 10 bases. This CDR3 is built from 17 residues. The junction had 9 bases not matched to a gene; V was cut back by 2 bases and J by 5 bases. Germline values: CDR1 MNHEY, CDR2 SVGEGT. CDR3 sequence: CASSYRTSGIRNNEQFF. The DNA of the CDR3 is TGTGCCAGCAGTTACCGAACTAGCGGGATACGAAACAATGAGCAGTTCTTC.

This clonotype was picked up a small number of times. CDR3 amino acids: CASSLVGEIPYEQYF. The CDR3 DNA reads as TGTGCCAGCAGCTTAGTCGGCGAAATACCCTACGAGCAGTACTTC. This chain joins TRBV11-1 and TRBJ2-7; no clear D. Germline V lookup: CDR1 SGHAT, CDR2 FQDESV (reference sequence). The CDR3 runs 15 residues. Deletions cut 1 base from V and 2 bases from J, with 12 bases between. Complete variable domain (other parts from reference TRBV11-1 and TRBJ2-7): EAEVAQSPRYKITEKSQAVAFWCDPISGHATLYWYRQILGQGPELLVQFQDESVVDDSQLPKDRFSAERLKGVDSTLKIQPAELGDSAMYLCASSLVGEIPYEQYFGPGTRLTVT.

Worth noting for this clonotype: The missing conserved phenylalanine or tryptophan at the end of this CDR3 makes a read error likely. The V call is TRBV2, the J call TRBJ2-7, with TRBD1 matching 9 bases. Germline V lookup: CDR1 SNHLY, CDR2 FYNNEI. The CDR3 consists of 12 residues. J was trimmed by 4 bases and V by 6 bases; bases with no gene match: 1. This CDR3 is CASSGTGYEQYL. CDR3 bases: TGTGCCAGCAGCGGGACAGGGTACGAGCAGTACTTA.